The 11 T cell receptor beta chains presented below share a single source sample, sequenced in a study of shared clonotypes between healthy human individuals. Method: immunoSEQ multiplex PCR; TCRdb's copy keeps in-frame clones and lacks some. The sample lists around 500,000 clones, about 76% occurring once. What was sequenced was PBMCs. These receptors were obtained from a woman aged 40 to 55 in good health. Some clones in this sample may be carry-over from other donors' samples.

V is TRBV28 and J is TRBJ2-7; TRBD1 is a possible D gene (5 bases). This CDR3 has 14 amino acids. The V gene's germline CDR1 is MDHEN and CDR2 SYDVKM. V was cut by 3 bases and J by 2 bases, with 11 bases left in between. The CDR3 spells CASSFGSGTYEQYF. The CDR3 nucleotides are TGTGCCAGCAGTTTTGGGTCAGGGACCTACGAGCAGTACTTC.

The chain uses TRBV30 and TRBJ2-2; D may correspond to TRBD1 or TRBD2 (6 bases each). Germline CDR1 GTSNPN, CDR2 SVGIG (reference sequence). The CDR3 extends over 13 amino acids. V gave up 4 bases and J gave up 7 bases, with 13 bases separating them. The CDR3, as DNA: TGTGCCTGGACTCGGGGGCCAAACGGGGAGCTGTTTTTT. Amino acids: CAWTRGPNGELFF.

J is TRBJ2-7 and V is TRBV6-5; D is undetermined. V shed 0 bases and J shed 0 bases, with 9 bases lying between them. Germline lookup yields CDR1 MNHEY and CDR2 SVGAGI. The CDR3 has 15 amino acids. The CDR3 bases are TGTGCCAGCAGTTACTCAGTTCATCTCTCCTACGAGCAGTACTTC. It codes for CASSYSVHLSYEQYF.

This clone was seen only once. The chain combines TRBV2 with TRBJ2-7, with 8 bases fitting TRBD2. Germline-derived CDR1 and CDR2 are SNHLY and FYNNEI. The J segment lost 4 bases and the V segment lost 7 bases, leaving 9 bases of the junction unmatched. The CDR3 runs 14 residues. CDR3 amino acids: CASKPTSGAYEQYF. In DNA, the CDR3 is TGTGCCAGCAAGCCCACTAGCGGAGCTTACGAGCAGTACTTC. The complete variable domain, with remaining parts taken from reference TRBV2 and TRBJ2-7, reads EPEVTQTPSHQVTQMGQEVILRCVPISNHLYFYWYRQILGQKVEFLVSFYNNEISEKSEIFDDQFSVERPDGSNFTLKIRSTKLEDSAMYFCASKPTSGAYEQYFGPGTRLTVT.

The chain recombines TRBV5-1 with TRBJ2-2; 7 bases are a match to TRBD1. The CDR3 is 15 residues long. Germline V gives CDR1 SGHRS, CDR2 YFSETQ. The V gene end was trimmed by 4 bases and the J gene end by 3 bases; junction bases not matched to a gene: 6. The CDR3 DNA reads TGCGCCAGCAGCCGACAGGGCCAGGACACCGGGGAGCTGTTTTTT. This gives the protein CASSRQGQDTGELFF.

The chain combines TRBV5-4 with TRBJ1-1; 11 bases match TRBD1. The J segment lost 5 bases and the V segment lost 4 bases, leaving 4 bases of the junction unmatched. This CDR3 spans 14 amino acids. Germline-derived CDR1 and CDR2 are SGHNT and YYREEE (reference sequence). The CDR3 DNA is TGTGCCAGCAGCGTGGACAGGGGGCGGACTGAAGCTTTCTTT. As protein: CASSVDRGRTEAFF.

V and J are TRBV10-3 and TRBJ2-2; 9 bases are a match to TRBD2. Trimming at V came to 4 bases and at J to 0 bases, leaving 9 bases not matched to a gene. The germline CDR1 and CDR2 sequences are ENHRY and SYGVKD. This CDR3 is 18 amino acids long. The CDR3 loop is CAISVRLADGANTGELFF. CDR3 coding DNA: TGTGCCATCAGTGTACGACTAGCGGACGGGGCGAACACCGGGGAGCTGTTTTTT.

The chain joins TRBV10-3 to TRBJ2-3; no clear D. CDR3 length: 14 residues. With 2 bases removed from V and 5 bases from J, the gap between germline ends came to 11 bases. CDR1 and CDR2 from the germline V gene are ENHRY and SYGVKD. The CDR3 protein is CAISERVVIDTQYF. As DNA, the CDR3 is TGTGCCATCAGTGAGCGGGTAGTTATAGATACGCAGTATTTT.

This chain connects TRBV7-8 to TRBJ2-7, with 14 nucleotides matching TRBD2. There are 16 residues in the CDR3. CDR1 and CDR2 from the germline V gene are SGHVS and FQNEAQ. Unmatched junction bases numbered 8, after V lost 4 bases and J lost 6 bases. The CDR3 loop reads CASSSRGTSGRSEQYF. As DNA, the CDR3 is TGTGCCAGCAGCTCCCGCGGGACTAGCGGGAGATCCGAGCAGTACTTC.

This clone was seen more than once but under ten times. CDR3 in amino acids: CASGGGTSGINEQFF. CDR3 coding DNA: TGTGCCAGCGGCGGGGGGACTAGCGGGATCAATGAGCAGTTCTTC. The chain is built from TRBV11-2 and TRBJ2-1; TRBD2 agrees at 13 bases. V shed 8 bases and J 6 bases; nucleotides not matched to a gene: 7. Per the germline V gene, CDR1 is SGHAT and CDR2 is FQNNGV. CDR3 length: 15 residues.

The chain employs TRBV23-1 and TRBJ1-1; tentatively, D is TRBD1 (6 bases). TRBV23-1 is given ORF status, its function remaining uncertain. The CDR3 consists of 16 residues. V shed 3 bases and J shed 3 bases, with 17 bases lying between them. CDR3 in DNA: TGCGCCAGCAGTCACCCAAAACAGGGTAAGGACACTGAAGCTTTCTTT. Protein product: CASSHPKQGKDTEAFF.